These T cell receptor beta chains were read from a single sample in a study of T cell responses to AZD1222 COVID-19 vaccine. The assay was immunoSEQ multiplex PCR, and TCRdb's table has in-frame clones only and misses some. Counted here are some 120,000 clones, 92% occurring once; the ten biggest clones make up approximately 1%. This material consisted of peripheral blood, taken on day 0 of AZD1222 vaccination. The receptors here all came from an adult in good health. Each CDR3 is given with its conserved first and last residue. A D gene is named only where the DNA matches it firmly. Some rows have no size entry. The others give once, few or many, or a class for an expanded clone.

DNA	CDR3	size	V	J	D
TGTGCCAGCAGTCGCCCAGGGGGGGCTGTCTACGAGCAGTACTTC	CASSRPGGAVYEQYF	NA	TRBV27	TRBJ2-7	NA
TGTGCCTGGAGTTGGAGGCTTGGTGAGACCCAGTACTTC	CAWSWRLGETQYF	NA	TRBV30	TRBJ2-5	NA
TGTGCCAGCAGTGAAGAAGAAGGGGCCTCTGGAAACACCATATATTTT	CASSEEEGASGNTIYF	NA	TRBV6-1	TRBJ1-3	NA
TGTGCCACCAGCATCGACAGGGTGTGGTACGAGCAGTACTTC	CATSIDRVWYEQYF	NA	TRBV15	TRBJ2-7	TRBD1
TGTGCCAGCAGAGGGTTAGCGGGACAAGAGACCCAGTACTTC	CASRGLAGQETQYF	NA	TRBV11-2	TRBJ2-5	TRBD2
TGTGCCAGCAGCTCAGCGGACGGACGACCCTACGAGCAGTACTTC	CASSSADGRPYEQYF	once	TRBV5-6	TRBJ2-7	NA
TGTGCCATCAGTGAGCTCCGACAGCAGAACACTGAAGCTTTCTTT	CAISELRQQNTEAFF	NA	TRBV10-3	TRBJ1-1	NA
TGTGCCAGCAGGTTGGGGGTAGGTACCTACGAGCAGTACTTC	CASRLGVGTYEQYF	NA	TRBV28	TRBJ2-7	NA
TGTGCCAGCAGGGGAAGTTTAGCGGGAGGTATCTCCTACGAGCAGTACTTC	CASRGSLAGGISYEQYF	few	TRBV2	TRBJ2-7	TRBD2
TGTGCCAGCGCGCTGGGGTATAATTCACCCCTCCACTTT	CASALGYNSPLHF	NA	TRBV27	TRBJ1-6	NA
TGTGCCAGCAGTGTTAGGAAAAATTCACCCCTCCACTTT	CASSVRKNSPLHF	NA	TRBV2	TRBJ1-6	NA
TGTGCCAGCAGCTCCTACAGGGGGACTGAAGCTTTCTTT	CASSSYRGTEAFF	NA	TRBV7-9	TRBJ1-1	TRBD1
TGTGCCAGCAGCGTACCACAGGGAGCTATCTCCTACAATGAGCAGTTCTTC	CASSVPQGAISYNEQFF	once	TRBV5-6	TRBJ2-1	NA
TGTGCCAGCTCACCATCACACCTGGCTAACTATGGCTACACCTTC	CASSPSHLANYGYTF	once	TRBV18	TRBJ1-2	NA
TGTGCCAGCAGCGTAGTCCCGGGACAGGGCTCTAAGAACACTGAAGCTTTCTTT	CASSVVPGQGSKNTEAFF	NA	TRBV9	TRBJ1-1	TRBD1
TGTGCCAGCAGTCGGTCCGGTAAGGGCTCCTACGAGCAGTACTTC	CASSRSGKGSYEQYF	NA	TRBV27	TRBJ2-7	NA
TGTGCCAGCTCACCAAATAGCGCCACAGATACGCAGTATTTT	CASSPNSATDTQYF	NA	TRBV18	TRBJ2-3	NA
TGCGCCAGCAGCTTACACGGCTCTGGAAACACCATATATTTT	CASSLHGSGNTIYF	NA	TRBV5-1	TRBJ1-3	NA
TGTGCCAGCAGTTTAGGCGGGAGCACCTACAATGAGCAGTTCTTC	CASSLGGSTYNEQFF	NA	TRBV28	TRBJ2-1	TRBD2
TGTGCCACCAGTGACGCGAGGGCGTCAGCGGGAGCCTACAATGAGCAGTTCTTC	CATSDARASAGAYNEQFF	NA	TRBV24-1	TRBJ2-1	TRBD2
TGCGCCAGCAGCCCGGGGGTAGGGGCTAACTATGGCTACACCTTC	CASSPGVGANYGYTF	NA	TRBV4-1	TRBJ1-2	NA